This entry is about one TCR beta chain. The antigen remains unidentified. This specimen comes from a study of shared clonotypes between healthy human individuals. Study details: Per-donor plates numbered three CD4 naive, three CD4 memory, two CD8 naive and one CD8 memory.

The assay ran at deep level. Sequenced by immunoSEQ multiplex PCR; TCRdb stores in-frame clones only, minus some. The sample lists 2 million to 3 million clones, more than 80% occurring once. V lost 3 bases and J lost 3; bases outside the gene matches: 4. CDR1 is SGHTA, CDR2 FQGNSA, per germline. The CDR3 runs 15 residues. Study-level results: The study drew on few donors, limiting represented genetic and exposure-history diversity. Sampling was confined to blood; repertoires within tissues likely differ.

The chain joins TRBV7-2 to TRBJ2-1; 8 nucleotides line up with TRBD2. Sample: naive CD4+ T cells sorted from blood. Subset reported: CD45RA+ positively selected. This sequence was found in a man aged 18 to 29 in good health. The CDR3, as DNA: TGTGCCAGCAGCTTCACGGGAGGGCACTACAATGAGCAGTTCTTC. The encoded protein is CASSFTGGHYNEQFF.